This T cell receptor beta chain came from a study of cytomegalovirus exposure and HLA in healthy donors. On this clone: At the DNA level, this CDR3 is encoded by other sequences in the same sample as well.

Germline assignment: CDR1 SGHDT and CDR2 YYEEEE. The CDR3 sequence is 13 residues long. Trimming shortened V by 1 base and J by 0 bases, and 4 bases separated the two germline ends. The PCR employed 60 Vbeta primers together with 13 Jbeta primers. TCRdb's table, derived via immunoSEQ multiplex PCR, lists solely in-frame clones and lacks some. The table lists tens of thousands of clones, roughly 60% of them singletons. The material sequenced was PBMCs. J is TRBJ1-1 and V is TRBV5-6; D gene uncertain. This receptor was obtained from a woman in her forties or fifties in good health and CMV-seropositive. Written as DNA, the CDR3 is TGTGCCAGCAGCTTGACAGTGAACACTGAAGCTTTCTTT. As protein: CASSLTVNTEAFF.